These 10 T cell receptor beta chains were all obtained from the same sample, sequenced in a study of CD8 T cells in ankylosing spondylitis (dated by TCRdb to the late 2010s). The library was made by 5' RACE. The sequencer was an Illumina HiSeq 2500. TCRdb took the public reads, trimmed them with fastp at Q25, ran MiXCR for clone calling and kept in-frame beta chains. Here each entry gathers all rows of one CDR3 protein and keeps the most common genes and DNA. In all, the sample holds over 130,000 distinct CDR3 sequences, and roughly 44% of those were seen once. Roughly 15% of the sample rests with the top ten. Sequenced material: synovial fluid, either unsorted or a sorted T cell fraction (not recorded which). The receptors were sampled from a male donor with ankylosing spondylitis.

This clonotype was counted once. The rearrangement joins TRBV4-1 to TRBJ2-7, with TRBD2 matching over 9 bases. V shed 0 bases and J 13 bases; nucleotides not matched to a gene: 19. Germline lookup yields CDR1 MGHRA and CDR2 YSYEKL. The CDR3 loop spans 17 amino acids. The CDR3, as DNA: TGCGCCAGCAGCCAAGATCCGCTAGCGGGGCGCCGACGTGTTCTATACTTC. This encodes CASSQDPLAGRRRVLYF.

The rearrangement joins TRBV4-3 to TRBJ2-2; no clear D gene. This CDR3 has 14 amino acids. V lost 1 base to trimming and J lost 9 bases, with 12 bases between them. Germline values: CDR1 LGHNA, CDR2 YSLEER. CDR3 sequence: CASSQGVPVRELFF. The CDR3 DNA follows: TGCGCCAGCAGCCAAGGAGTCCCTGTGCGGGAGCTGTTTTTT.

The genes are TRBV28 and TRBJ2-7, with 9 bases identical to TRBD2. The trim removed 5 bases at V and 3 bases at J, leaving 11 bases unmatched. The germline gives CDR1 MDHEN, CDR2 SYDVKM. This CDR3 contains 16 residues. CDR3 protein: CASSPNQGAGGYEQYF. The CDR3 DNA reads as TGTGCCAGCAGTCCCAACCAGGGAGCGGGAGGCTACGAGCAGTACTTC.

The chain recombines TRBV24-1 with TRBJ2-1; 8 bases line up with TRBD2. This CDR3 region has 12 residues. Per the germline V gene, CDR1 is KGHDR and CDR2 is SFDVKD. Losses at the gene ends were 9 bases for V and 5 bases for J; bases not matched to a gene: 2. CDR3: CATSGGDNEQFF. The CDR3 DNA reads as TGTGCCACCTCGGGAGGGGACAATGAGCAGTTCTTC.

The chain links TRBV5-5 to TRBJ2-7, with 9 bases fitting TRBD2. Trimming cost V 1 base and J 2 bases; bases outside gene matches: 7. The length of the CDR3 is 16 residues. CDR1 SGHKS and CDR2 YYEKEE come from the germline V gene (reference sequence). The CDR3 loop reads CASSLSETSGPYEQYF. The CDR3 nucleotides read TGTGCCAGCAGCTTGTCCGAGACTAGCGGACCCTACGAGCAGTACTTC. The full variable domain, completed using reference TRBV5-5 and TRBJ2-7, is DAGVTQSPTHLIKTRGQQVTLRCSPISGHKSVSWYQQVLGQGPQFIFQYYEKEERGRGNFPDRFSARQFPNYSSELNVNALLLGDSALYLCASSLSETSGPYEQYFGPGTRLTVT.

This clonotype was found once. The chain employs TRBV9 and TRBJ2-3, with D perhaps TRBD1 (6 bases). The V gene lost 3 bases and the J gene lost 2 bases, with 13 bases spanning the gap. Germline lookup yields CDR1 SGDLS and CDR2 YYNGEE. There are 15 residues in the CDR3. The CDR3 protein is CASSEGWGLTDTQYF. The DNA for the CDR3 is TGTGCCAGCAGCGAGGGTTGGGGGCTCACAGATACGCAGTATTTT.

This chain uses TRBV29-1 with TRBJ2-5, with unresolved D. From germline, CDR1 is SQVTM and CDR2 ANQGSEA. V was shortened by 3 bases and J by 7 bases, with 12 bases between the two germline ends. The CDR3 runs to 12 residues. CDR3 DNA: TGCAGCGTTGAGACGGCCGACGTGACCCAGTACTTC. Protein sequence: CSVETADVTQYF.

This chain joins TRBV19 and TRBJ2-7, with D perhaps TRBD2 (7 bases). The CDR3 consists of 17 residues. Germline V gene lookup returns CDR1 LNHDA and CDR2 SQIVND (reference sequence). Trimming pared 4 bases from V and 6 bases from J, leaving 25 bases between. The CDR3 loop reads CASSTLHTTSEDSEQYF. CDR3 bases: TGTGCCAGTAGTACGCTACATACAACTAGCGAGGACAGCGAGCAGTACTTC.

The chain employs TRBV15 and TRBJ2-7; the match to TRBD1 covers 7 bases. CDR3 size: 13 residues. Looked up from germline, CDR1 is LNHNV and CDR2 is YYDKDF (reference sequence). Trimming cost V 1 base and J 6 bases; bases outside gene matches: 3. The CDR3 DNA sequence: TGTGCCACCAGCAGAGGACAGGGTTTCGAGCAGTACTTC. Translation: CATSRGQGFEQYF.

The J gene is TRBJ2-1, the V gene TRBV28; D is unclear. V dropped 3 bases and J dropped 4 bases, with 7 bases sitting between them. Germline lookup yields CDR1 MDHEN and CDR2 SYDVKM. The CDR3 is 13 amino acids. The CDR3 coding sequence is TGTGCCAGCAGTTTGGACGGTTACAATGAGCAGTTCTTC. It encodes CASSLDGYNEQFF.